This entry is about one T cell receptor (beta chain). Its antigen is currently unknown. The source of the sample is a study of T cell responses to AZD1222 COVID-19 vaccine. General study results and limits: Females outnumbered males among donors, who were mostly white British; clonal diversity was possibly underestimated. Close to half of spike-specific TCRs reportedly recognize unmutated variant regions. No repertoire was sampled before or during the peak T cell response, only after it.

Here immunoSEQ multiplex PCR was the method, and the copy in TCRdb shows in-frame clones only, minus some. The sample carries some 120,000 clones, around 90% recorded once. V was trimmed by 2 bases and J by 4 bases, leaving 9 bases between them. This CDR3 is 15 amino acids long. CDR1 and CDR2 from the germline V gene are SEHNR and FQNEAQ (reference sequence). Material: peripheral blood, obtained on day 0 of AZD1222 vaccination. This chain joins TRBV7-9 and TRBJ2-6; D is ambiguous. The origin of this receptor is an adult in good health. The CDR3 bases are TGTGCCAGCAGCTTACCGGGCTTGGGGGCCAACGTCCTGACTTTC. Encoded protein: CASSLPGLGANVLTF.